The 13 T cell receptor beta chains presented below share a single source sample, sequenced in a study of T cells in Graves' hyperthyroidism and ophthalmopathy. Amplification of TCR beta CDR3 regions used RNA as the template. HTBI primers drove first-round RT-PCR of the TCR CDR3. TCRdb re-derived calls from the multiplex PCR reads in MiXCR, one entry per CDR3 protein. The table has roughly 500,000 distinct CDR3 sequences, 46% seen once. Specimen: peripheral blood or thyroid tissue (not recorded which). These receptors came from an adult woman with Graves' disease, either hyperthyroidism or ophthalmopathy (not recorded which).

The rearrangement links TRBV5-1 to TRBJ2-7; 7 nucleotides agree with TRBD1. Per germline, CDR1 SGHRS and CDR2 YFSETQ. CDR3 length equals 12 residues. For the CDR3, the DNA is TGCGTCCGCCGGGACAGCTCCTACGAGCAGTACTTC. It specifies CVRRDSSYEQYF.

V is TRBV20-1 and J is TRBJ2-7; no firm D call. Germline V gene data show CDR1 as DFQATT and CDR2 as SNEGSKA (reference sequence). V lost 6 bases, J lost 3 bases, and 12 bases lay in between. CDR3 size: 12 residues. DNA for the CDR3: TGCAGTGCCGAAAGGGTTGGCTACGAGCAGTACTTC. This sequence encodes CSAERVGYEQYF.

Only a few counts were recorded for this clonotype. The missing conserved phenylalanine or tryptophan at the end of this CDR3 makes a read error likely. It is unclear where the CDR3 begins or ends on the DNA, so no DNA is shown, and the CDR3 is as TCRdb lists it. V is TRBV7-2 and J is TRBJ1-2. From its first to its last residue, the CDR3 has 10 amino acids. Germline lookup yields CDR1 SGHTA and CDR2 FQGNSA. The CDR3 here is CASSQDGTTY.

At least ten counts were recorded for this clonotype. The DNA of the CDR3 is TGCAGTGTTAAGGGACAGGGGTTAGAGACCCAGTACTTC. Translation: CSVKGQGLETQYF. The chain recombines TRBV20-1 with TRBJ2-5; 10 nucleotides match TRBD1. This CDR3 has 13 residues. Germline trimming cut 7 bases from V and 4 bases from J; bases unmatched to any gene: 6. Per the germline V gene, CDR1 is DFQATT and CDR2 is SNEGSKA (reference sequence).

This clonotype was counted ten times or more. CDR3 region: CASSQDSTGLTEAFF. The CDR3 region has the DNA TGCGCCAGCAGCCAAGATTCTACAGGGCTGACTGAAGCTTTCTTT. V is TRBV4-1 and J is TRBJ1-1, with D tentatively TRBD1 (6 bases). V was cut by 0 bases and J by 5 bases, with 13 bases left in between. This CDR3 contains 15 residues. Per the germline V gene, CDR1 is MGHRA and CDR2 is YSYEKL.

At least ten counts were recorded for this clonotype. The chain has TRBV19 and TRBJ1-5; tentatively, D is TRBD1 (6 bases). CDR1 is LNHDA and CDR2 is SQIVND in the germline V gene (reference sequence). The germline V and J ends were trimmed by 3 bases and 1 base, with 16 bases remaining between them. This CDR3 spans 17 amino acids. This chain's CDR3 is CASSILAGAASNQPQHF. Here the CDR3 DNA reads TGTGCCAGTAGTATTCTAGCGGGGGCGGCAAGCAATCAGCCCCAGCATTTT.

This clonotype was detected ten times or more. The CDR3 coding sequence is TGTGCCAGCAGCCAACTCGGTAGGGGGAACGAGCAGTACTTC. Its protein product is CASSQLGRGNEQYF. The chain couples TRBV4-2 to TRBJ2-7; maybe TRBD1 (6 bases). CDR1 is LGHNA and CDR2 is YNFKEQ in the germline V gene. The germline V and J ends were trimmed by 2 bases and 5 bases, with 13 bases remaining between them. The CDR3 consists of 14 residues.

Many counts were recorded for this clonotype. V usage is TRBV19 and J usage is TRBJ2-2; D possibly corresponds to TRBD1 (5 bases). Trimming pared 8 bases from V and 4 bases from J, leaving 11 bases between. CDR1 LNHDA and CDR2 SQIVND come from the germline V gene (reference sequence). The CDR3 is 13 amino acids. CDR3 sequence (DNA): TGTGCCAGTTTAGACAGAAGCACCGGGGAGCTGTTTTTT. Protein: CASLDRSTGELFF.

This clonotype was seen repeatedly, ten times or more. This sequence joins TRBV20-1 and TRBJ1-1; D possibly corresponds to TRBD1 (5 bases). V lost 0 bases and J 6 bases, leaving 14 bases between the germline ends. The V gene's germline CDR1 is DFQATT and CDR2 SNEGSKA (reference sequence). CDR3 length: 14 amino acids. The CDR3 sequence is CSARDRVVAAEAFF. The CDR3 DNA follows: TGCAGTGCTAGAGACAGGGTGGTTGCCGCTGAAGCTTTCTTT.

This clonotype came up many times. The chain has TRBV7-9 and TRBJ1-1; D might be TRBD1 (5 bases). The CDR3 runs 17 residues. Trimming shortened V by 5 bases and J by 3 bases, and 22 bases separated the two germline ends. CDR1 and CDR2 from the germline V gene are SEHNR and FQNEAQ (reference sequence). The CDR3 protein is CASSPRPGGASDTEAFF. In nucleotides, the CDR3 is TGTGCCAGCAGCCCCAGACCGGGGGGAGCCTCGGACACTGAAGCTTTCTTT. Filled out from reference TRBV7-9 and TRBJ1-1, the complete variable domain reads DTGVSQNPRHKITKRGQNVTFRCDPISEHNRLYWYRQTLGQGPEFLTYFQNEAQLEKSRLLSDRFSAERPKGSFSTLEIQRTEQGDSAMYLCASSPRPGGASDTEAFFGQGTRLTVV.

This sequence joins TRBV9 and TRBJ2-7, with 7 bases that match TRBD2. CDR3 size: 14 residues. The germline V gene encodes CDR1 SGDLS and CDR2 YYNGEE. Germline trimming cut 2 bases from V and 3 bases from J; bases unmatched to any gene: 5. The CDR3 region is CASSVGLGGYEQYF. In DNA, the CDR3 is TGTGCCAGCAGCGTTGGACTAGGCGGCTACGAGCAGTACTTC.

The chain is built from TRBV29-1 and TRBJ2-5; TRBD1 matches at 8 bases. Germline-derived CDR1 and CDR2 are SQVTM and ANQGSEA. After removal of 6 bases from V and 5 bases from J, the junction contained 8 bases not matched to a gene. The CDR3 has 13 residues. CDR3 DNA: TGCAGCGTGACTGAAACAGGGGGGGAGACCCAGTACTTC. Translating gives CSVTETGGETQYF. Drawing the rest from reference TRBV29-1 and TRBJ2-5, the complete variable domain is SAVISQKPSRDICQRGTSLTIQCQVDSQVTMMFWYRQQPGQSLTLIATANQGSEATYESGFVIDKFPISRPNLTFSTLTVSNMSPEDSSIYLCSVTETGGETQYFGPGTRLLVL.

Note on this clonotype: Mismatch with germline at one junction end may stem from a read error. The V gene is TRBV10-3, the J gene TRBJ2-7; D might be TRBD1 (6 bases). From germline, CDR1 is ENHRY and CDR2 SYGVKD. This CDR3 has 16 amino acids. The CDR3 coding sequence is TGTGCCAGCAGTCTAAATGAACGACAGGAGATCTACGAGCAGTACTTC. This translates into CASSLNERQEIYEQYF.